The 26 T cell receptor beta chains presented below share a single source sample, sequenced in a study of STAT3 mutations in large granular lymphocyte leukemia. The study, taken as a whole, reports: Every T-cell large granular lymphocyte leukemia patient had at least one immunodominant TCR beta clonotype.

No antigens are known for them. TCRdb's table, derived via immunoSEQ multiplex PCR, lists solely in-frame clones and lacks some. This table has some 13,000 clones, roughly 90% appearing once. Material: peripheral blood mononuclear cells. All receptors come from a man aged 35-49 years with T-cell large granular lymphocyte leukemia. Some clones in this sample may be carry-over from other donors' samples.

The V call is TRBV11-2, the J call TRBJ2-7; no reliable D call. V shed 1 base and J shed 5 bases, with 6 bases lying between them. The CDR3 sequence is 12 residues long. Germline CDR1 reads SGHAT; CDR2 reads FQNNGV. CDR3 bases: TGTGCCAGCAGCTTAGTCCTTGACGAGCAGTACTTC. It specifies CASSLVLDEQYF.

The chain links TRBV5-4 to TRBJ2-2; the match to TRBD2 covers 8 bases. V dropped 1 base and J dropped 4; count of bases not matched to a gene: 6. Germline CDR1 reads SGHNT; CDR2 reads YYREEE (reference sequence). The CDR3 loop spans 16 amino acids. This chain's CDR3 is CASSLFGTRSTGELFF. The CDR3 DNA sequence: TGTGCCAGCAGCTTGTTTGGGACTAGGTCCACCGGGGAGCTGTTTTTT. Using reference TRBV5-4 and TRBJ2-2 for the parts outside the CDR3, the full variable domain is ETGVTQSPTHLIKTRGQQVTLRCSSQSGHNTVSWYQQALGQGPQFIFQYYREEENGRGNFPPRFSGLQFPNYSSELNVNALELDDSALYLCASSLFGTRSTGELFFGEGSRLTVL.

This chain uses TRBV29-1 with TRBJ1-2, with 8 bases fitting TRBD1. V lost 6 bases, J lost 8 bases, and 5 bases stayed unmatched. Germline CDR1 is SQVTM and CDR2 is ANQGSEA. This CDR3 is 11 amino acids long. The CDR3, as DNA: TGCAGCGTGGACAGGGAAAGAGGCTACACCTTC. Protein sequence: CSVDRERGYTF.

The chain carries TRBV6-7 and TRBJ2-3; TRBD2 aligns across 15 bases. TRBV6-7 is identified as an open reading frame with a role that is uncertain. V lost 0 bases, J lost 2 bases, and 9 bases stayed unmatched. The CDR3 sequence is 20 residues long. CDR3 residues: CASSYSRTSGGAVDTDTQYF. As DNA, the CDR3 is TGTGCCAGCAGTTACTCGCGGACTAGCGGGGGGGCCGTAGACACAGATACGCAGTATTTT.

The CDR3 nucleotides read TGCGCCAGCAGCTCCAGGGGGCCAGGAACTAATGAAAAACTGTTTTTT. This codes for CASSSRGPGTNEKLFF. The J gene is TRBJ1-4, the V gene TRBV5-1, with TRBD1 matching 8 bases. Per the germline V gene, CDR1 is SGHRS and CDR2 is YFSETQ. There are 16 residues in the CDR3. V lost 3 bases, J lost 1 base, and 5 bases stayed unmatched.

This clone was observed once. Other DNA sequences in the sample encode the same CDR3. The V call is TRBV5-6, the J call TRBJ1-6; D not certain. Trimming took off 1 base at V and 10 bases at J, with 12 bases between the two ends. The CDR3 covers 14 residues. Germline V lookup: CDR1 SGHDT, CDR2 YYEEEE. The CDR3 DNA follows: TGTGCCAGCAGCTTGTGGGTCAGCCGCTCACCCCTCCACTTT. It is translated as CASSLWVSRSPLHF. Supplemented by reference TRBV5-6 and TRBJ1-6, the full variable domain reads DAGVTQSPTHLIKTRGQQVTLRCSPKSGHDTVSWYQQALGQGPQFIFQYYEEEERQRGNFPDRFSGHQFPNYSSELNVNALLLGDSALYLCASSLWVSRSPLHFGNGTRLTVT.

The chain uses TRBV10-3 and TRBJ1-1; no reliable D call. Per germline, CDR1 ENHRY and CDR2 SYGVKD. Trimming pared 3 bases from V and 4 bases from J, leaving 6 bases between. The CDR3 is made up of 12 amino acids. CDR3 protein: CAISERGTEAFF. The CDR3 nucleotides read TGTGCCATCAGTGAACGCGGCACTGAAGCTTTCTTT.

This sequence joins TRBV21-1 and TRBJ1-4. TRBV21-1 constitutes a pseudogene. CDR3 length: 16 residues. The DNA for the CDR3 is TGTGCCAGCAGCCCCCGGGACCAAACTACCCTAGAAAAGCTGTTTTTT. Translation: CASSPRDQTTLEKLFF.

This clone was counted a few times. The chain recombines TRBV10-3 with TRBJ2-1, with D perhaps matching TRBD2 (6 bases). The CDR3 consists of 15 residues. Germline CDR1 reads ENHRY; CDR2 reads SYGVKD. Between the trimmed V and J ends, which lost 2 bases and 7 bases, there was a span of 15 bases. The CDR3 sequence is CAISEAGAGNNEQFF. CDR3 nucleotides: TGTGCCATCAGTGAGGCCGGCGCGGGGAATAATGAGCAGTTCTTC.

The chain has TRBV6-5 and TRBJ1-3; D unresolved. Trimming removed 4 bases at V and 6 bases at J, with 4 bases between. Germline values: CDR1 MNHEY, CDR2 SVGAGI. This CDR3 has 11 amino acids. Here the CDR3 DNA reads TGTGCCAGCAGTTTTCAAAACACCATATATTTT. Translation: CASSFQNTIYF.

V gene TRBV21-1 combines with J gene TRBJ2-7; TRBD1 was called by the table and not checked on the DNA. TRBV21-1 is a listed pseudogene. The CDR3 covers 15 residues. The CDR3 loop is CASSHRKGQTYEQYF. The CDR3 DNA follows: TGTGCCAGCAGCCACAGGAAGGGACAGACCTACGAGCAGTACTTC.

This chain uses TRBV19 with TRBJ1-5; tentatively, D is TRBD1 (6 bases). CDR1 is LNHDA, CDR2 SQIVND, per germline (reference sequence). V was trimmed by 6 bases and J by 4 bases, leaving 19 bases between them. This CDR3 is built from 16 residues. The CDR3 reads CASSPSKGEFNQPQHF. The CDR3 region has the DNA TGTGCCAGTAGCCCATCGAAGGGGGAGTTTAATCAGCCCCAGCATTTT. Complete variable domain (other parts from reference TRBV19 and TRBJ1-5): DGGITQSPKYLFRKEGQNVTLSCEQNLNHDAMYWYRQDPGQGLRLIYYSQIVNDFQKGDIAEGYSVSREKKESFPLTVTSAQKNPTAFYLCASSPSKGEFNQPQHFGDGTRLSIL.

CDR3 DNA: TGTGCCAGCAGCTCGGACACTAGTAACTATGGCTACACCTTC. It yields the protein CASSSDTSNYGYTF. The V and J genes are TRBV6-5 and TRBJ1-2; a possible D gene is TRBD1 (5 bases). This CDR3 comprises 14 residues. Trimming left V 6 bases short and J 1 base short, with 12 bases between. Germline CDR1 reads MNHEY; CDR2 reads SVGAGI.

The V and J genes are TRBV19 and TRBJ2-7; 8 bases align to TRBD1. Germline V CDR1 and CDR2: LNHDA, SQIVND (reference sequence). The CDR3 totals 15 residues. The ends lost 10 bases at V and 0 bases at J; junction bases unmatched: 11. The CDR3 region is CATTPDRASSYEQYF. The CDR3 coding sequence is TGTGCCACTACTCCGGACAGGGCAAGCTCCTACGAGCAGTACTTC.

The chain uses TRBV7-2 and TRBJ2-7, with D perhaps TRBD1 or TRBD2 (5 bases each). CDR3 length: 14 amino acids. Germline V CDR1 and CDR2: SGHTA, FQGNSA. V was pared by 5 bases and J by 4 bases, with 15 bases between. CDR3 DNA sequence: TGTGCCAGCAGCCCCTGGGGGTCGGGATACGAGCAGTACTTC. This translates into CASSPWGSGYEQYF.

The chain carries TRBV4-2 and TRBJ2-2, with D possibly TRBD1 on 6 matching bases. This CDR3 is built from 15 residues. Germline CDR1 is LGHNA and CDR2 is YNFKEQ. Trimming stripped 4 bases from V and 7 bases from J, with 16 bases between. The CDR3 DNA is TGTGCCAGCAGCCCCCGGGGTAGAGGGGGCGGGGAGCTGTTTTTT. It codes for CASSPRGRGGGELFF.

CDR3 sequence: CASSLGDRGEGYNSPLHF. CDR3 nucleotides: TGTGCCAGCAGCTTGGGGGACAGGGGAGAGGGATATAATTCACCCCTCCACTTT. J is TRBJ1-6 and V is TRBV5-5; the match to TRBD1 covers 10 bases. There are 18 residues in the CDR3. CDR1 SGHKS and CDR2 YYEKEE come from the germline V gene (reference sequence). Losses at the gene ends were 0 bases for V and 4 bases for J; bases not matched to a gene: 7.

V and J are TRBV9 and TRBJ2-2; D is unresolved. Deletions cut 0 bases from V and 5 bases from J, with 5 bases between. The CDR3 runs 13 residues. In germline, CDR1 is SGDLS, CDR2 YYNGEE. This chain's CDR3 is CASSVGQTGELFF. CDR3 in DNA: TGTGCCAGCAGCGTAGGGCAAACCGGGGAGCTGTTTTTT.

This chain connects TRBV5-1 to TRBJ1-5; TRBD1 agrees at 8 bases. The CDR3 is 17 residues long. J lost 11 bases, V lost 4 bases, and 20 bases had no gene match. Germline values: CDR1 SGHRS, CDR2 YFSETQ. CDR3 sequence reads: CASSEDKRTGRQSAQHF. The CDR3 bases are TGCGCCAGCAGCGAGGATAAACGGACAGGGCGCCAATCAGCCCAGCATTTT.

The rearrangement uses TRBV2 and TRBJ2-7; D is possibly TRBD1 (5 bases). Germline lookup yields CDR1 SNHLY and CDR2 FYNNEI. The V end lost 4 bases, the J end lost 5 bases, and 12 bases lay between the germline ends. CDR3 length: 13 amino acids. The CDR3 sequence: CASSGQGGDEQYF. Here the CDR3 DNA reads TGTGCCAGCAGTGGGCAGGGCGGCGACGAGCAGTACTTC.

The chain is built from TRBV27 and TRBJ2-7; D might be TRBD1 (6 bases). With 4 bases removed from V and 3 bases from J, the gap between germline ends came to 10 bases. CDR3 length: 13 amino acids. Per germline, CDR1 MNHEY and CDR2 SMNVEV (reference sequence). The CDR3: CASSWGQGYEQYF. For the CDR3, the DNA is TGTGCCAGCAGTTGGGGGCAGGGCTACGAGCAGTACTTC.

This chain links TRBV27 with TRBJ2-5, with D unclear. The V end lost 5 bases, the J end lost 4 bases, and 14 bases lay between the germline ends. The length of the CDR3 is 14 residues. Germline CDR1 and CDR2: MNHEY and SMNVEV (reference sequence). The CDR3 DNA is TGTGCCAGCAGTATGGCCGCACGAGGAGAGACCCAGTACTTC. Protein sequence: CASSMAARGETQYF.

CDR3 protein: CASSQNPTGRAGGNTIYF. CDR3 nucleotide sequence: TGTGCCAGCAGCCAAAACCCTACGGGACGGGCCGGCGGAAACACCATATATTTT. V is TRBV4-2 and J is TRBJ1-3, with D perhaps TRBD1 (5 bases). Germline V lookup: CDR1 LGHNA, CDR2 YNFKEQ. This CDR3 spans 18 amino acids. The V gene lost 2 bases and the J gene lost 4 bases, with 21 bases spanning the gap.

The chain has TRBV7-9 and TRBJ2-7; TRBD2 matches 12 bases. Germline V gene lookup returns CDR1 SEHNR and CDR2 FQNEAQ (reference sequence). The CDR3 runs 16 residues. J lost 4 bases, V lost 1 base, and 5 bases had no gene match. CDR3: CASSLDTSGGSYEQYF. CDR3 DNA: TGTGCCAGCAGCTTAGACACTAGCGGGGGGTCATACGAGCAGTACTTC. Full variable domain (rest looked up from reference TRBV7-9 and TRBJ2-7): DTGVSQNPRHKITKRGQNVTFRCDPISEHNRLYWYRQTLGQGPEFLTYFQNEAQLEKSRLLSDRFSAERPKGSFSTLEIQRTEQGDSAMYLCASSLDTSGGSYEQYFGPGTRLTVT.

This clone came up a few times. The chain employs TRBV6-1 and TRBJ1-1, with D tentatively TRBD1 (6 bases). Germline CDR1 reads MNHNS; CDR2 reads SASEGT. With 7 bases removed from V and 0 bases from J, the gap between germline ends came to 9 bases. The CDR3 sequence is 13 residues long. DNA of the CDR3: TGTGCCAGCAAGCGGGGGCTGAACACTGAAGCTTTCTTT. Amino acids: CASKRGLNTEAFF.

The V call is TRBV30, the J call TRBJ2-7, with 7 nucleotides matching TRBD2. With 2 bases clipped from V and 2 bases from J, the junction kept 6 bases outside the gene matches. The length of the CDR3 is 14 residues. In germline, CDR1 is GTSNPN, CDR2 SVGIG (reference sequence). CDR3 region: CAWSNWGGTYEQYF. In DNA, the CDR3 is TGTGCCTGGAGTAACTGGGGGGGTACCTACGAGCAGTACTTC.